A selection of T cell receptor beta chains follows, all from one sample in a study of cytotoxic CD8 clonotypes in ibrutinib-treated CLL. Profiled with immunoSEQ multiplex PCR; TCRdb holds only in-frame clones, not every one. The table includes over 6,500 clones, over 60% detected once. Sequencing used PBMCs, obtained before ibrutinib treatment. Receptors were obtained from a human donor with chronic lymphocytic leukemia. Each CDR3 is given with its conserved first and last residue. Each record gives: J gene, D gene, clone size, V gene, CDR3 DNA, CDR3 protein. A D gene is named only where the DNA matches it firmly. Only some rows state a clone size, as once, few, many or a class for expanded clones.

TRBJ1-4	TRBD1	.	TRBV7-2	TGTGCCAGCAGCCCCCAAGGACAGGGGACTGAAAAACTGTTTTTT	CASSPQGQGTEKLFF
TRBJ2-6	TRBD1	.	TRBV4-2	TGTGCCAGCAATACGGGACAGCCCTCTGGGGCCAACGTCCTGACTTTC	CASNTGQPSGANVLTF
TRBJ2-1	.	.	TRBV6-1	TGTGCCGCCCAGCGAGTGAATGAGCAGTTCTTC	CAAQRVNEQFF
TRBJ1-6	.	.	TRBV5-4	TGTGCCAGCAGCTTGGAGGAGGGAAATTCACCCCTCCACTTT	CASSLEEGNSPLHF
TRBJ1-1	.	.	TRBV28	TGTGCCAGCAGTTTCGGGGGTGCAGCTTTCTTT	CASSFGGAAFF
TRBJ1-2	.	.	TRBV19	TGTGCCAGTAGTATAGATCAGGTTTATGGCTACACCTTC	CASSIDQVYGYTF
TRBJ2-7	.	few	TRBV27	TGTGCCAGCAGGCAGCTGGCTAGCTCCTTGTACGAGCAGTACTTC	CASRQLASSLYEQYF
TRBJ2-7	.	.	TRBV9	TGTGCCAGCAGCGTTGGAGGGAGCTCCTACGAGCAGTACTTC	CASSVGGSSYEQYF
TRBJ1-1	.	.	TRBV18	TGTGCCAGCTCACCTTCATCGGAGGGCACTGAAGCTTTCTTT	CASSPSSEGTEAFF
TRBJ1-2	TRBD1	.	TRBV7-2	TGTGCCAGCAGCTTAGCGAGAGGGGGCGCGGGTGGCTACACCTTC	CASSLARGGAGGYTF
TRBJ2-7	.	.	TRBV5-5	TGTGCCAGCAGCTTGGCCTCTATCGTCTACGAGCAGTACTTC	CASSLASIVYEQYF
TRBJ1-1	TRBD1	.	TRBV5-1	TGCGCCAGCAGCGCCCAGGGGGCCGGGACTGAAGCTTTCTTT	CASSAQGAGTEAFF
TRBJ1-6	.	.	TRBV6-5	TGTGCCAGCAGTTATAGGGAACCCATCTATAATTCACCCCTCCACTTT	CASSYREPIYNSPLHF
TRBJ1-5	TRBD1	.	TRBV28	TGTGCCAGCAGCTCCGGACAGGGCGATCAGCCCCAGCATTTT	CASSSGQGDQPQHF
TRBJ1-1	TRBD1	.	TRBV28	TGTGCCAGCAGGCCGCCTACAGGGGCAATGAACACTGAAGCTTTCTTT	CASRPPTGAMNTEAFF
TRBJ2-1	.	.	TRBV7-2	TGTGCCAGCAGCTTAGAGCGTAATGCCTACAATGAGCAGTTCTTC	CASSLERNAYNEQFF
TRBJ1-1	TRBD1	.	TRBV18	TGTGCCAGCTCACCAACAGGGGGAAATTTTGAAGCTTTCTTT	CASSPTGGNFEAFF
TRBJ1-1	.	.	TRBV5-4	TGTGCCAGCAGCCCCCGGGGCCAGCTGAACACTGAAGCTTTCTTT	CASSPRGQLNTEAFF
TRBJ2-3	.	.	TRBV10-3	TGTGCCATCAGTGTGCTGGCGGAGTTCGGCACAGATACGCAGTATTTT	CAISVLAEFGTDTQYF
TRBJ1-1	.	.	TRBV18	TGTGCCAGCTCAACCCCCCGAGGGCCCACTGAAGCTTTCTTT	CASSTPRGPTEAFF
TRBJ2-2	.	.	TRBV20-1	TGCAGTGCTAGAGAGGGCGGGGAGCTGTTTTTT	CSAREGGELFF
TRBJ1-3	.	.	TRBV7-9	TGTGCCAGCAGTTCAGGTTCGCCCAACACCATATATTTT	CASSSGSPNTIYF
TRBJ2-3	.	.	TRBV6-5	TGTGCCAGCAGTTACAGGGATAGCACAGATACGCAGTATTTT	CASSYRDSTDTQYF
TRBJ2-1	.	once	TRBV6-4	TGTGCCAGCAGTGACTTCCCTCGGACCTACCCCAATGAGCAGTTCTTC	CASSDFPRTYPNEQFF
TRBJ2-7	TRBD2	.	TRBV10-1	TGCGCCAGCAGGGATAGCGGGAGGGCCGGTAACGAGCAGTACTTC	CASRDSGRAGNEQYF
TRBJ2-5	.	.	TRBV9	TGTGCCAGCAGCTCTCGGATGGGAGAGACCCAGTACTTC	CASSSRMGETQYF
TRBJ1-2	TRBD1	.	TRBV28	TGTGCCAGCACCTACTCGGGACAGCCCTTCATGGGCTACACCTTC	CASTYSGQPFMGYTF
TRBJ1-5	.	.	TRBV27	TGTGCCAGCAGCGGACGTCCCGGGAGCAATCAGCCCCAGCATTTT	CASSGRPGSNQPQHF
TRBJ1-6	.	once	TRBV5-1	TGCGCCAGCAGCTTGGATTGGGACGCCTATAATTCACCCCTCCACTTT	CASSLDWDAYNSPLHF
TRBJ2-2	.	once	TRBV2	TGTGCCAGCAGTGTCAGGGTTTTGGACACCGGGGAGCTGTTTTTT	CASSVRVLDTGELFF
TRBJ1-1	.	.	TRBV11-2	TGTGCCAGCAGCAAGCAGGGTTGGGCTGAAGCTTTCTTT	CASSKQGWAEAFF
TRBJ1-5	TRBD1	few	TRBV18	TGTGCCAGCTCACGGACACAGGGGGGGAGCAATCAGCCCCAGCATTTT	CASSRTQGGSNQPQHF
TRBJ1-2	.	.	TRBV29-1	TGCAGCGTGGGAGGGGTTTATGGCTACACCTTC	CSVGGVYGYTF
TRBJ2-1	.	.	TRBV4-1	TGCGCCAGCAGCCAAAAGGATGGCGGAGGGGGGGATGAGCAGTTCTTC	CASSQKDGGGGDEQFF
TRBJ2-1	.	.	TRBV7-2	TGTGCCAGCAGCCAAGATACACAGTCTCAGGGGAATGAGCAGTTCTTC	CASSQDTQSQGNEQFF
TRBJ2-5	.	.	TRBV11-2	TGTGCCAGCAGCTTCGGAGAGACCCAGTACTTC	CASSFGETQYF
TRBJ2-1	.	.	TRBV19	TGTGCCAGTAAGGGAGCGGATCCTAGGGACAATGAGCAGTTCTTC	CASKGADPRDNEQFF
TRBJ2-3	.	.	TRBV2	TGTGCCAGTTGTCCGATGGGGGTGATAGATACGCAGTATTTT	CASCPMGVIDTQYF
TRBJ2-1	.	.	TRBV20-1	TGCAGTGCTAGAGTAGTTAATGAGCAGTTCTTC	CSARVVNEQFF
TRBJ1-4	.	.	TRBV7-9	TGTGCCAGCAGCTTTCCATCAACAACTAATGAAAAACTGTTTTTT	CASSFPSTTNEKLFF